This is a list of T cell receptor beta chains from one sample in a study of blood T cells in healthy people across ages. Each CDR3 protein gets one entry after TCRdb re-called the 5' RACE reads with MiXCR. The profile shows around 800,000 distinct CDR3 sequences, around half of them singletons. Material for sequencing was blood. The receptors were gathered from a man at least 80 years old in good health. The CDR3 runs from the conserved cysteine through the conserved F or W. A D gene is named only where the DNA matches it firmly. Clone size appears in some rows only: once, few, many, or a class for an expanded clone.

J: TRBJ2-7
V: TRBV12-5
D: TRBD2
size: -
DNA: TGTGCTAGTGGTCGGCCAGGACTAGCCTATGAGCAGTACTTC
CDR3: CASGRPGLAYEQYF

J: TRBJ2-7
V: TRBV5-1
D: TRBD2
size: -
DNA: TGCGCCAGCAGCTTCTCTAGCGGAACTAATGAGCAGTACTTC
CDR3: CASSFSSGTNEQYF

J: TRBJ2-7
V: TRBV29-1
D: -
size: -
DNA: TGCAGCGTGGGGGGGCTACCCTACGAGCAGTACTTC
CDR3: CSVGGLPYEQYF

J: TRBJ1-2
V: TRBV5-5
D: -
size: -
DNA: TGTGCCAGCAGCTTGATGCAGGGTGGGAACTATGGCTACACCTTC
CDR3: CASSLMQGGNYGYTF

J: TRBJ2-3
V: TRBV6-2/TRBV6-3
D: -
size: -
DNA: TGTGCCAGCACCCCACAGGGTTCAAGGAACAGATACGCGTATTTT
CDR3: CASTPQGSRNRYAYF

J: TRBJ1-2
V: TRBV20-1
D: -
size: -
DNA: TGCAGTGCCCCCCCGGTAGGCAGGGAGAGCTATGGCTACACCTTC
CDR3: CSAPPVGRESYGYTF

J: TRBJ2-1
V: TRBV7-9
D: -
size: -
DNA: TGTGTCAGCAGCCCCCGCCCGGAGGGTAGCTCCTACAATGAGCAGTTCTTC
CDR3: CVSSPRPEGSSYNEQFF

J: TRBJ2-6
V: TRBV7-6
D: -
size: -
DNA: TGTGCCAGCAGCGCCCCAGGCTCTGGGGCCAACGTCCTGACTTTC
CDR3: CASSAPGSGANVLTF

J: TRBJ2-1
V: TRBV2
D: TRBD2
size: -
DNA: TGTGCCAGCAGCCCGACTAGCGGGAGGACCAATGAGCAGTTCTTC
CDR3: CASSPTSGRTNEQFF

J: TRBJ2-7
V: TRBV6-1
D: -
size: -
DNA: TGTGCCGTTGGGACCTCCTACAATGAGCAGTACTTC
CDR3: CAVGTSYNEQYF

J: TRBJ1-2
V: TRBV9
D: -
size: few
DNA: TGTGCCAGCAGCGCGACGGCCCGGCCAACCTACGAGGGTGGCTACACCTTC
CDR3: CASSATARPTYEGGYTF

J: TRBJ2-6
V: TRBV25-1
D: TRBD1
size: -
DNA: TGTGCCAGCAGTGCCTGGACAGGGGGCGCTGGGGCCAACGTCCTGACTTTC
CDR3: CASSAWTGGAGANVLTF

J: TRBJ2-1
V: TRBV3-1
D: -
size: -
DNA: TGTGCCAGCAGCCAACCCTTTCTTGCGGGAAGGGATTATGAGCAGTTCTTC
CDR3: CASSQPFLAGRDYEQFF

J: TRBJ2-1
V: TRBV12-3/TRBV12-4
D: TRBD2
size: -
DNA: TGTGCCAGCAGTGAGGGACTAGCGGCAACGACTAACAATGAGCAGTTCTTC
CDR3: CASSEGLAATTNNEQFF

J: TRBJ2-1
V: TRBV24-1
D: -
size: -
DNA: TGTGCCACCAGTGATGCCGGGGAGGAGCAGTTCTTC
CDR3: CATSDAGEEQFF

J: TRBJ2-6
V: TRBV20-1
D: -
size: -
DNA: TGCAGTGCTATTGCAGTTGCTGGGGCCAACGTCCTGACTTTC
CDR3: CSAIAVAGANVLTF

J: TRBJ2-3
V: TRBV7-9
D: TRBD2
size: -
DNA: TGTGCCAGCAGCCTTCCAGCGGGAGCAGTCACAGATACGCAGTATTTT
CDR3: CASSLPAGAVTDTQYF

J: TRBJ2-7
V: TRBV7-9
D: TRBD1
size: -
DNA: TGTGCCAGCAGCCCAAAACGACAGGGGGCTTCCTACAATGAGCAGTACTTC
CDR3: CASSPKRQGASYNEQYF

J: TRBJ2-6
V: TRBV28
D: -
size: few
DNA: TGTGCCAGCAGTTACGCGGTGGCTGGGGCCAACGTCCTGACTTTC
CDR3: CASSYAVAGANVLTF

J: TRBJ2-2
V: TRBV29-1
D: -
size: -
DNA: TGCAGCGTTCGACAGTTGAACACCGGGGAGCTGTTTTTT
CDR3: CSVRQLNTGELFF

J: TRBJ1-4
V: TRBV11-2
D: TRBD1
size: -
DNA: TGTGCCAGCAGCTCAGGGGGGGCGAATGAAAAACTGTTTTTT
CDR3: CASSSGGANEKLFF

J: TRBJ2-3
V: TRBV6-6
D: TRBD1
size: many
DNA: TGTGCCAGCAGTTCCCGGGACAGGGGGGAAGGCAGATACGCGTATTTT
CDR3: CASSSRDRGEGRYAYF

J: TRBJ1-2
V: TRBV2
D: -
size: -
DNA: TGTGCCAGCAGTGTAGGAGAGAACTATGGCTACACCTTC
CDR3: CASSVGENYGYTF

J: TRBJ1-5
V: TRBV29-1
D: TRBD1
size: -
DNA: TGCAGCGTTCTGGACAGGCCAAATAGCAATCAGCCCCAGCATTTT
CDR3: CSVLDRPNSNQPQHF

J: TRBJ2-7
V: TRBV3-1
D: -
size: -
DNA: TGTGCCAGCAGCCAAGATGTCGCGACTTCGCCTGGAGGCGAGCAGTACTTC
CDR3: CASSQDVATSPGGEQYF

J: TRBJ1-2
V: TRBV10-3
D: TRBD1
size: few
DNA: TGTGCCATGCGGGGGGACAGGGAGACCTATGGCTACACCTTC
CDR3: CAMRGDRETYGYTF

J: TRBJ1-1
V: TRBV5-6
D: -
size: -
DNA: TGTGCCAGCAGCTTAACGATCGGTGGGGGGGACACTGAAGCTTTCTTT
CDR3: CASSLTIGGGDTEAFF

J: TRBJ2-7
V: TRBV3-1
D: TRBD2
size: -
DNA: TGTGCCAGCACGTCTAGCGGCACCTACGAGCAGTACTTC
CDR3: CASTSSGTYEQYF